Presented here are 25 T cell receptor beta chains from one specimen sequenced in a study of shared clonotypes between healthy human individuals. TCRdb keeps only in-frame clones here, not all; method: immunoSEQ multiplex PCR. The profile shows approximately 1,500,000 clones, approximately 98% of them singletons. The sequenced sample consisted of naive CD4+ T cells sorted from blood. Subset here: CD45RA+ positively selected. These receptors were obtained from a man aged 25-45 years in good health.

This clone was counted a single time. The chain recombines TRBV18 with TRBJ2-2; 10 nucleotides line up with TRBD1. Germline values: CDR1 KGHSH, CDR2 LQKENI. The V gene end was trimmed by 4 bases and the J gene end by 4 bases; junction bases not matched to a gene: 9. The CDR3 is 17 amino acids. The chain's CDR3 is CASSLKSGQGGTGELFF. CDR3 in DNA: TGTGCCAGCTCACTAAAAAGCGGACAGGGGGGCACCGGGGAGCTGTTTTTT.

This clone was observed a single time. CDR3 in amino acids: CASSRDQGANVLTF. Written as DNA, the CDR3 is TGTGCCAGCAGCCGGGACCAGGGGGCCAACGTCCTGACTTTC. The gene calls are TRBV7-2 and TRBJ2-6; either TRBD1 or TRBD2 may fit D (5 bases each). The V end lost 5 bases, the J end lost 4 bases, and 9 bases lay between the germline ends. The germline V gene encodes CDR1 SGHTA and CDR2 FQGNSA. This CDR3 is 14 amino acids long.

A remark on this clone: The same CDR3 also results from other DNA sequences found in this sample. This chain joins TRBV18 and TRBJ2-3; D may be TRBD2 (5 bases). Germline CDR1 is KGHSH and CDR2 is LQKENI. This CDR3 has 14 residues. V was pared by 0 bases and J by 1 base, with 5 bases between. This CDR3 is CASSPPGGTDTQYF. CDR3 nucleotide sequence: TGTGCCAGCTCACCACCCGGGGGCACAGATACGCAGTATTTT.

J is TRBJ2-7 and V is TRBV6-5, with D hard to call. There are 15 residues in the CDR3. The germline V gene encodes CDR1 MNHEY and CDR2 SVGAGI. The V gene lost 0 bases and the J gene lost 0 bases, with 9 bases spanning the gap. The DNA of the CDR3 is TGTGCCAGCAGTTACTCGTACTACAGCTCCTACGAGCAGTACTTC. It translates to CASSYSYYSSYEQYF.

The gene calls are TRBV10-2 and TRBJ1-1; TRBD1 might be the D (5 bases). The germline V gene has CDR1 WSHSY and CDR2 SAAADI. The length of the CDR3 is 17 residues. Trimming shortened V by 2 bases and J by 0 bases, and 16 bases separated the two germline ends. CDR3 residues: CASSEVVGGGLNTEAFF. In DNA, the CDR3 is TGCGCCAGCAGTGAGGTGGTGGGGGGTGGATTGAACACTGAAGCTTTCTTT.

For this clone: Other DNA sequences in this specimen translate into the identical CDR3. J is TRBJ1-5 and V is TRBV28; no reliable D call. CDR1 MDHEN and CDR2 SYDVKM come from the germline V gene. Trimming removed 5 bases at V and 0 bases at J, with 8 bases between. This CDR3 contains 14 residues. CDR3 DNA: TGTGCCAGCAGTCCCGACGATAGCAATCAGCCCCAGCATTTT. Translated: CASSPDDSNQPQHF.

V usage is TRBV5-5 and J usage is TRBJ2-1; TRBD2 might be the D (6 bases). This CDR3 has 16 residues. Trimming removed 6 bases from V and 9 bases from J, with 25 bases in between. From germline, CDR1 is SGHKS and CDR2 YYEKEE (reference sequence). The CDR3 spells CASTPAGGTFQPEQFF. For the CDR3, the DNA is TGTGCCAGCACCCCCGCTGGGGGGACTTTCCAGCCTGAGCAGTTCTTC.

The chain joins TRBV7-9 to TRBJ2-7; TRBD1 matches at 7 bases. Germline CDR1 is SEHNR and CDR2 is FQNEAQ (reference sequence). The CDR3 loop spans 16 amino acids. Trimming removed 4 bases from V and 0 bases from J; junction bases left unmatched: 9. This CDR3 reads CASSSDRAGPSYEQYF. The CDR3 DNA reads TGTGCCAGCAGCTCTGACAGGGCCGGACCCTCCTACGAGCAGTACTTC.

The chain employs TRBV28 and TRBJ2-6; no reliable D call. The CDR3 extends over 16 amino acids. Looked up from germline, CDR1 is MDHEN and CDR2 is SYDVKM. Trimming stripped 3 bases from V and 2 bases from J, with 11 bases between. CDR3 protein: CASSFAGTAGANVLTF. Written as DNA, the CDR3 is TGTGCCAGCAGTTTCGCCGGTACTGCTGGGGCCAACGTCCTGACTTTC.

The chain has TRBV5-1 and TRBJ2-2; the D gene is possibly TRBD2 (6 bases). V lost 4 bases and J lost 6, with 16 bases in between. Germline CDR1 reads SGHRS; CDR2 reads YFSETQ. CDR3 length: 15 amino acids. CDR3 sequence reads: CASSPGTLGAGELFF. The CDR3 DNA is TGCGCCAGCAGCCCCGGGACTCTGGGGGCCGGGGAGCTGTTTTTT.

This chain connects TRBV6-5 to TRBJ2-3, with D hard to call. The CDR3 contains 15 residues. Trimming stripped 6 bases from V and 5 bases from J, with 18 bases between. The V gene's germline CDR1 is MNHEY and CDR2 SVGAGI. CDR3 protein: CASRRLVAHGDTQYF. CDR3 coding DNA: TGTGCCAGCAGGCGGTTAGTAGCCCATGGAGATACGCAGTATTTT.

The chain couples TRBV29-1 to TRBJ2-7, with TRBD2 identical over 7 bases. CDR3 length: 12 residues. V trimming: 7 bases; J trimming: 3 bases; junction bases outside the gene matches: 6. The germline gives CDR1 SQVTM, CDR2 ANQGSEA. CDR3 DNA: TGCAGCGGTAGACTAGCCAACTACGAGCAGTACTTC. Encoded protein: CSGRLANYEQYF.

The table lists this clone with a count of one. The CDR3 loop reads CASSLGTGRVTEAFF. In DNA form, the CDR3 reads TGTGCCAGCAGCTTAGGTACAGGGAGAGTCACTGAAGCTTTCTTT. The chain uses TRBV7-9 and TRBJ1-1, with D maybe TRBD1 (6 bases). The CDR3 runs to 15 residues. Germline assignment: CDR1 SEHNR and CDR2 FQNEAQ (reference sequence). Deletions cut 1 base from V and 4 bases from J, with 13 bases between.

The chain recombines TRBV6-7 with TRBJ2-3; no reliable D call. TRBV6-7 is identified as an open reading frame with a role that is uncertain. The CDR3 sequence is 9 residues long. The CDR3 DNA reads TGTGTGCCTGGGGATACGCAGTATTTT. It translates to CVPGDTQYF.

This rearrangement joins TRBV6-6 to TRBJ1-4, with TRBD1 as a possible D gene (6 bases). Per germline, CDR1 MNHNY and CDR2 SVGAGI (reference sequence). The CDR3 sequence is 16 residues long. Deletions cut 5 bases from V and 7 bases from J, with 20 bases between. The CDR3 sequence is CASSSSMGAIGEKLFF. The CDR3 DNA reads TGTGCCAGCAGTAGTTCAATGGGGGCTATTGGTGAAAAACTGTTTTTT.

The V call is TRBV29-1, the J call TRBJ2-5; 9 nucleotides align to TRBD1. V trimming: 4 bases; J trimming: 5 bases; junction bases outside the gene matches: 11. CDR3 length: 15 residues. Per germline, CDR1 SQVTM and CDR2 ANQGSEA. The CDR3 here is CSVGKQGAKEETQYF. CDR3 coding DNA: TGCAGCGTTGGAAAACAGGGGGCAAAGGAGGAGACCCAGTACTTC.

The DNA of the CDR3 is TGTGCCAGTAGTGTTGGGGCCAATGAGCAGTTCTTC. Encoded protein: CASSVGANEQFF. The V gene is TRBV19, the J gene TRBJ2-1, with a weak D call TRBD1 (5 bases). CDR3 length: 12 amino acids. Germline CDR1 and CDR2: LNHDA and SQIVND (reference sequence). Deletions cut 5 bases from V and 6 bases from J, with 8 bases between.

The chain recombines TRBV6-4 with TRBJ2-1, with 7 bases aligning to TRBD2. The ends lost 0 bases at V and 4 bases at J; junction bases unmatched: 9. Looked up from germline, CDR1 is MRHNA and CDR2 is SNTAGT. The CDR3 extends over 17 amino acids. CDR3 bases: TGTGCCAGCAGTGACTCTTTAGGGGTAGCGGGTTACAATGAGCAGTTCTTC. Its translation: CASSDSLGVAGYNEQFF.

The CDR3 DNA is TGTGCCAGCAGTTTAGCCGACAGGGGGCGGAATGGCTACACCTTC. Amino acid sequence: CASSLADRGRNGYTF. The chain uses TRBV28 and TRBJ1-2; TRBD1 aligns across 10 bases. V trimming: 2 bases; J trimming: 6 bases; junction bases outside the gene matches: 6. Germline loops: CDR1 MDHEN, CDR2 SYDVKM. The CDR3 length is 15 residues.

This chain uses TRBV5-1 with TRBJ1-3, with 11 bases aligning to TRBD1. V dropped 5 bases and J dropped 4; count of bases not matched to a gene: 5. CDR3 length equals 15 residues. Germline CDR1 reads SGHRS; CDR2 reads YFSETQ. The CDR3, as DNA: TGCGCCAGCAGGCGCGGGACAGGGGGAGGAAACACCATATATTTT. Encoded protein: CASRRGTGGGNTIYF.

V gene TRBV6-1 combines with J gene TRBJ2-7, with D possibly being TRBD2 (5 bases). Germline V gene data show CDR1 as MNHNS and CDR2 as SASEGT. Trimming cost V 8 bases and J 2 bases, with 16 bases left between them. The CDR3 totals 14 residues. DNA of the CDR3: TGTGCCAGCTGGGAGCCAGAGGGTGCCTACGAGCAGTACTTC. This gives the protein CASWEPEGAYEQYF.

V gene TRBV5-1 combines with J gene TRBJ2-1; the D gene could be TRBD1 or TRBD2 (5 bases each). CDR3 size: 16 residues. CDR1 SGHRS and CDR2 YFSETQ come from the germline V gene. With 1 base removed from V and 0 bases from J, the gap between germline ends came to 11 bases. This CDR3 is CASSLLPGSSYNEQFF. The CDR3 nucleotides are TGCGCCAGCAGCTTGTTGCCAGGGAGCTCCTACAATGAGCAGTTCTTC.

This clone has a single count. This sequence joins TRBV7-6 and TRBJ2-2; D gene unclear. Trimming pared 2 bases from V and 0 bases from J, leaving 7 bases between. CDR1 SGHVS and CDR2 FNYEAQ come from the germline V gene. The CDR3 is 15 residues long. CDR3 DNA sequence: TGTGCCAGCAGCTTAACACAGTCGAACACCGGGGAGCTGTTTTTT. The encoded protein is CASSLTQSNTGELFF.

J is TRBJ1-5 and V is TRBV15; D remains unclear. V gave up 8 bases and J gave up 6 bases, with 14 bases separating them. Germline values: CDR1 LNHNV, CDR2 YYDKDF (reference sequence). CDR3 length: 13 residues. Here the CDR3 reads CATAGKGSQPQHF. CDR3 sequence (DNA): TGTGCCACCGCTGGGAAAGGGAGTCAGCCCCAGCATTTT. Looking up the rest from reference TRBV15 and TRBJ1-5 gives the full variable domain: DAMVIQNPRYQVTQFGKPVTLSCSQTLNHNVMYWYQQKSSQAPKLLFHYYDKDFNNEADTPDNFQSRRPNTSFCFLDIRSPGLGDTAMYLCATAGKGSQPQHFGDGTRLSIL.

V gene TRBV10-3 combines with J gene TRBJ2-1; D might be TRBD1 or TRBD2, each matching 5 bases. Germline CDR1 reads ENHRY; CDR2 reads SYGVKD. The CDR3 spans 12 residues. V lost 5 bases and J 9 bases, leaving 11 bases between the germline ends. Here the CDR3 reads CAISQEGPEQFF. In DNA, the CDR3 is TGTGCCATCAGTCAAGAGGGGCCTGAGCAGTTCTTC.